The 14 T cell receptor beta chains below come from one sample, sequenced in a study of T-cell reconstitution after alpha-beta-depleted transplantation in children. TCRbeta library preparation incorporated unique molecular identifiers. Using its own MiXCR run on the PCR reads, TCRdb lists one record per CDR3 protein. The sample records about 460,000 distinct CDR3 sequences, 9.5% to 12% being singletons. The specimen was PBMCs, mostly from graft donor cells, collected 180 days after TCRalphabeta/CD19-depleted stem cell transplant. These receptors originate from a female patient between 2 and 15 years old who had a stem cell transplant for aplastic anemia, so the T cells may come from the graft donor.

Ten or more counts support this clonotype. This rearrangement joins TRBV5-1 to TRBJ2-3, with D tentatively TRBD1 or TRBD2 (6 bases each). The CDR3 is 18 residues long. V lost 2 bases and J lost 4, with 23 bases in between. The germline V gene encodes CDR1 SGHRS and CDR2 YFSETQ. The CDR3, as DNA: TGCGCCAGCAGCTTTTGGGGGGCGACAGATTATTTGGCAGATACGCAGTATTTT. Its protein product is CASSFWGATDYLADTQYF.

This clonotype was counted between two and nine times. The gene calls are TRBV6-5 and TRBJ2-7; D is uncertain. The germline V and J ends were trimmed by 6 bases and 3 bases, with 15 bases remaining between them. The CDR3 consists of 14 residues. Per germline, CDR1 MNHEY and CDR2 SVGAGI. The CDR3 region has the DNA TGTGCCAGCAGGGTTGATCGGGCAGACTACGAGCAGTACTTC. Amino acid sequence: CASRVDRADYEQYF.

In DNA, the CDR3 is TGCGCCAGCAGCCAAGATATGGGGTTCTACGAGCAGTACGTC. Translated, it gives CASSQDMGFYEQYV. V usage is TRBV4-1 and J usage is TRBJ2-7; D gene uncertain. V lost 0 bases, J lost 3 bases, and 9 bases lay in between. Germline V gene lookup returns CDR1 MGHRA and CDR2 YSYEKL. The CDR3 totals 14 residues.

This clonotype was counted between two and nine times. V and J are TRBV2 and TRBJ2-5; the D gene is possibly TRBD2 (6 bases). This CDR3 is 16 amino acids long. CDR1 and CDR2 (germline): SNHLY, FYNNEI. V lost 3 bases to trimming and J lost 2 bases, with 16 bases between them. The CDR3: CASSDPGGLGQETQYF. CDR3 DNA: TGTGCCAGCAGTGACCCCGGGGGTTTGGGGCAAGAGACCCAGTACTTC. The whole variable domain, filled in from reference TRBV2 and TRBJ2-5, reads EPEVTQTPSHQVTQMGQEVILRCVPISNHLYFYWYRQILGQKVEFLVSFYNNEISEKSEIFDDQFSVERPDGSNFTLKIRSTKLEDSAMYFCASSDPGGLGQETQYFGPGTRLLVL.

There are a few counts of this clonotype. The genes are TRBV5-1 and TRBJ2-1; no clear D. From germline, CDR1 is SGHRS and CDR2 YFSETQ. The CDR3 consists of 15 residues. The V end was cut by 0 bases, the J end by 6 bases, with 13 bases between. Here the CDR3 DNA reads TGCGCCAGCAGCTTGGGGTGGTTCGAGAGCAATGAGCAGTTCTTC. This gives the protein CASSLGWFESNEQFF.

This clonotype has just a few counts. At one end the junction does not follow the germline gene, possibly because of a read error. The V gene is TRBV29-1, the J gene TRBJ1-1; D unclear. This CDR3 has 10 residues. Germline lookup yields CDR1 SQVTM and CDR2 ANQGSEA. DNA for the CDR3: TGCAGCGTTGAACGGGTCGTCGCTCTCTTT. Translating it yields CSVERVVALF.

A few counts support this clonotype. This chain joins TRBV4-3 and TRBJ1-5; tentative D call: TRBD1 (5 bases). Germline CDR1 and CDR2: LGHNA and YSLEER. Between the trimmed V and J ends, which lost 1 base and 4 bases, there was a span of 11 bases. This CDR3 comprises 15 residues. The CDR3 is CASSQAPGQNQPQHF. Written as DNA, the CDR3 is TGCGCCAGCAGCCAAGCACCCGGACAAAATCAGCCCCAGCATTTT.

Written as DNA, the CDR3 is TGCGCCAGCAGCATGGGACAGGGATACGAGCAGTACGTC. This encodes CASSMGQGYEQYV. The chain recombines TRBV5-1 with TRBJ2-7; 9 bases map to TRBD1. With 4 bases clipped from V and 4 bases from J, the junction kept 3 bases outside the gene matches. This CDR3 spans 13 amino acids. Per germline, CDR1 SGHRS and CDR2 YFSETQ.

The rearrangement uses TRBV6-5 and TRBJ2-5; a possible D gene is TRBD1 (5 bases). The germline CDR1 and CDR2 sequences are MNHEY and SVGAGI. Trimming took 2 bases from V and 5 from J, leaving 15 bases between them. The CDR3 has 15 amino acids. The CDR3 loop reads CASSYLRGNVETQYF. As DNA, the CDR3 is TGTGCCAGCAGTTACCTTAGGGGTAATGTGGAGACCCAGTACTTC.

V and J are TRBV11-2 and TRBJ2-2; a weak D match, TRBD1 (5 bases). Trimming shortened V by 1 base and J by 7 bases, and 16 bases separated the two germline ends. Per germline, CDR1 SGHAT and CDR2 FQNNGV. CDR3 size: 16 residues. For the CDR3, the DNA is TGTGCCAGCAGCTTAGTAGGCAGGGTCAAAGGCGGGGAGCTGTTTTTT. This sequence encodes CASSLVGRVKGGELFF.

Ten or more counts support this clonotype. V gene TRBV5-1 combines with J gene TRBJ1-1; D not certain. The germline CDR1 and CDR2 sequences are SGHRS and YFSETQ. The CDR3 sequence is 13 residues long. The V end lost 2 bases, the J end lost 1 base, and 6 bases lay between the germline ends. The CDR3 loop reads CASSFLENTEAFF. CDR3 nucleotide sequence: TGCGCCAGCAGCTTTCTGGAGAACACTGAAGCTTTCTTT.

Ten or more counts support this clonotype. The chain employs TRBV4-1 and TRBJ2-3; D is tentatively TRBD1 or TRBD2 (5 bases each). The CDR3 spans 15 residues. The V gene's germline CDR1 is MGHRA and CDR2 YSYEKL. Trimming shortened V by 3 bases and J by 3 bases, and 13 bases separated the two germline ends. The CDR3 loop is CASSQFRDGTDTQYF. Here the CDR3 DNA reads TGCGCCAGCAGCCAGTTCAGGGACGGGACAGATACGCAGTATTTT.

V and J are TRBV5-7 and TRBJ2-7; 8 bases match TRBD1. TRBV5-7 is an open reading frame whose function is uncertain. Losses at the gene ends were 4 bases for V and 9 bases for J; bases not matched to a gene: 18. The CDR3 consists of 16 residues. Written as DNA, the CDR3 is TGTGCCAGCAGCCCGAGGTCCGCAGGGGGCGGACCCGGGCAGTACTTC. Protein: CASSPRSAGGGPGQYF.

The chain has TRBV5-1 and TRBJ2-1; no reliable D call. Trimming pared 1 base from V and 5 bases from J, leaving 13 bases between. CDR1 is SGHRS, CDR2 YFSETQ, per germline. CDR3 length: 15 amino acids. CDR3: CASSLRAGPHNEQFF. The CDR3 DNA follows: TGCGCCAGCAGCTTGAGGGCAGGCCCTCACAATGAGCAGTTCTTC. Full variable domain (missing parts from reference TRBV5-1 and TRBJ2-1): KAGVTQTPRYLIKTRGQQVTLSCSPISGHRSVSWYQQTPGQGLQFLFEYFSETQRNKGNFPGRFSGRQFSNSRSEMNVSTLELGDSALYLCASSLRAGPHNEQFFGPGTRLTVL.